This TCR beta chain was obtained from a study of tumor and adjacent non-tumor tissue in lung cancer. Study-level information: There were some 12 adenocarcinoma, a couple of squamous cell carcinoma and 1 small cell lung cancer cases.

Study-level points and caveats: Higher tumor TCR diversity was associated with shorter survival.

Comment on this clonotype: Its target is not known. The junction shows a germline mismatch at one end, possibly a read error.

CDR3 size: 17 residues. CDR1 is DFQATT and CDR2 is SNEGSKA in the germline V gene (reference sequence). A modified ARM-PCR protocol with three rounds of nested PCR amplified TCRbeta. TCRdb fed the multiplex PCR reads into MiXCR, producing one record per CDR3 protein. Of 120,000 or so distinct CDR3 sequences in the sample, roughly 64% were seen once. This sample's RNA came from whole unsorted tissue. Between August and November 2014, newly diagnosed, chemotherapy-naive lung cancer patients underwent thoracic surgery in China. The specimen sequenced was lung tumor tissue. This clonotype was obtained from a man aged 25-45 years with non-small cell lung cancer. The chain combines TRBV20-1 with TRBJ2-5; 9 nucleotides align to TRBD2. DNA for the CDR3: TGCAGTGCTAGAGATGATACTAGCGGGCATACTCAAGAGATCCAGTACTTC. Translating it yields CSARDDTSGHTQEIQYF.